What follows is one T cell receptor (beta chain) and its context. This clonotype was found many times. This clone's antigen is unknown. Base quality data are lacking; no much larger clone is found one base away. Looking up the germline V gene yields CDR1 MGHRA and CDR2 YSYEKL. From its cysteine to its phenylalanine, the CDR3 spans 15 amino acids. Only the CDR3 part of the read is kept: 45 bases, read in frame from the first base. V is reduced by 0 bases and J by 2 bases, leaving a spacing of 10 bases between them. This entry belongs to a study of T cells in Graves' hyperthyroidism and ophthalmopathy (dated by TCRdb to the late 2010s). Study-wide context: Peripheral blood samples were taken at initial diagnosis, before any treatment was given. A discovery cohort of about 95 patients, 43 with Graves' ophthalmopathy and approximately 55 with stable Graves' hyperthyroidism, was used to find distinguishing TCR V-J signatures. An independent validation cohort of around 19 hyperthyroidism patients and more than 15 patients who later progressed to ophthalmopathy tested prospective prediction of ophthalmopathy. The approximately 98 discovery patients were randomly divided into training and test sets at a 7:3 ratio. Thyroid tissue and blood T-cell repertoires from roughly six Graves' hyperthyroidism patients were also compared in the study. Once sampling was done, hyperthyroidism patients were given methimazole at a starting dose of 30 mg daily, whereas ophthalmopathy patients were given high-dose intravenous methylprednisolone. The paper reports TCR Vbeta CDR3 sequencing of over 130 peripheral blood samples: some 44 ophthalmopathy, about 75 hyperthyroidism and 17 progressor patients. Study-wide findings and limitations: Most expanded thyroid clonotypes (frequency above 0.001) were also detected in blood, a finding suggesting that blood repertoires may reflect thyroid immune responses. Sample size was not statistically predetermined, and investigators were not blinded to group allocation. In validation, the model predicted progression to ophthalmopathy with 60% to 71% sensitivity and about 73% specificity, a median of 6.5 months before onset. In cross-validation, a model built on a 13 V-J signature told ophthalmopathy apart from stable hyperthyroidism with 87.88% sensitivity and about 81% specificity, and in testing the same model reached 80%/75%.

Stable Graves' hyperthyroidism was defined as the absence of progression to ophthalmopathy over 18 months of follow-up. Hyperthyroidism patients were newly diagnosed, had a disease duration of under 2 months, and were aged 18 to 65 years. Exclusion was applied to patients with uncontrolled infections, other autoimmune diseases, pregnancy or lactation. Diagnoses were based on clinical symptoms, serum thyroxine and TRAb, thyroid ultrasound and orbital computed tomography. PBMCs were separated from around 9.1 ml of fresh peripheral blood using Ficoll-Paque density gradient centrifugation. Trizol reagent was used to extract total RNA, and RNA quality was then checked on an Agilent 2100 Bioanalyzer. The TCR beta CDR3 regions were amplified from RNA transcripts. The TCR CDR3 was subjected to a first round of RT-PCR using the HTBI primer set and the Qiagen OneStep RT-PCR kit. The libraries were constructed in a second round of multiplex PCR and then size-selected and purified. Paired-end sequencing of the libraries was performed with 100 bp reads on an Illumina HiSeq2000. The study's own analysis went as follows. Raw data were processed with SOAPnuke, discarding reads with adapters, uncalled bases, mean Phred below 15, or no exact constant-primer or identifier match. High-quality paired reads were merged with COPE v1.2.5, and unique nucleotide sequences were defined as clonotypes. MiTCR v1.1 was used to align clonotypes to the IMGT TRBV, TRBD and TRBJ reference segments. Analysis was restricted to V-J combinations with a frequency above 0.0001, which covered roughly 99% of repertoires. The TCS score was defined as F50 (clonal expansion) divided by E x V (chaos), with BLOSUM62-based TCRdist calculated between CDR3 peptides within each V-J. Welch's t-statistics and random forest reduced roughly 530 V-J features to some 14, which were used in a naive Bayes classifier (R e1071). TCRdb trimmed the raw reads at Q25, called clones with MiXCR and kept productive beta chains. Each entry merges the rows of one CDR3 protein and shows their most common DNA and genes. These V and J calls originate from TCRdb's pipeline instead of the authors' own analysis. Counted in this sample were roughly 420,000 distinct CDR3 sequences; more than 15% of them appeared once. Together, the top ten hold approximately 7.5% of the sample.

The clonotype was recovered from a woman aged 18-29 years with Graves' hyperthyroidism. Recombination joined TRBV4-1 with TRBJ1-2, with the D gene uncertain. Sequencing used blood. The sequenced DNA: TGCGCCAGCAGCCAAGATGAGCGGGTCAACTATGGCTACACCTTC. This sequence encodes CASSQDERVNYGYTF.